Presented here are 2 T cell receptor beta chains from one specimen sequenced in a study of blood T cell repertoires in COVID-19. TCRdb's copy holds only in-frame clones and misses some; the assay was immunoSEQ multiplex PCR. The data contain roughly 340,000 clones, 85% to 90% of them singletons. Sequencing input: peripheral blood. The receptors originated from a woman in her 70s with COVID-19, enrolled during active disease.

V and J are TRBV27 and TRBJ1-4; 7 nucleotides line up with TRBD1. The CDR3 is 14 amino acids. The germline V gene encodes CDR1 MNHEY and CDR2 SMNVEV (reference sequence). J lost 3 bases, V lost 7 bases, and 5 bases had no gene match. CDR3: CASTSTGANEKLFF. CDR3 sequence (DNA): TGTGCCAGCACCTCCACAGGGGCTAATGAAAAACTGTTTTTT. Variable domain in full (rest from reference TRBV27 and TRBJ1-4): EAQVTQNPRYLITVTGKKLTVTCSQNMNHEYMSWYRQDPGLGLRQIYYSMNVEVTDKGDVPEGYKVSRKEKRNFPLILESPSPNQTSLYFCASTSTGANEKLFFGSGTQLSVL.

The V call is TRBV29-1, the J call TRBJ1-1; TRBD1 aligns across 8 bases. The germline V gene has CDR1 SQVTM and CDR2 ANQGSEA. The CDR3 length is 15 residues. V gave up 4 bases and J gave up 2 bases; unmatched junction bases: 9. The CDR3 is CSVGQGAVINTEAFF. The CDR3, as DNA: TGCAGCGTTGGGCAGGGGGCAGTTATTAACACTGAAGCTTTCTTT.